This TCR beta chain was observed in a study of T cell changes during pregnancy in multiple sclerosis. Generated by immunoSEQ multiplex PCR, the TCRdb table keeps only in-frame clones and is missing some. This table holds around 55,000 clones, just under 90% found once. Germline V lookup: CDR1 MDHEN, CDR2 SYDVKM. The CDR3 has 15 amino acids. Between the trimmed V and J ends, which lost 8 bases and 3 bases, there was a span of 20 bases. V is TRBV28 and J is TRBJ2-7; D is undetermined. The origin of this receptor is a female donor with multiple sclerosis, enrolled in a pregnancy study. The sequencing here drew on CD4+ T cells from peripheral blood mononuclear cells, taken in the first trimester of pregnancy. In DNA, the CDR3 is TGTGCCAGCCGAACCATAATAGATAACGGCTACGAGCAGTACTTC. Encoded protein: CASRTIIDNGYEQYF.